Shown below are 16 T cell receptor beta chains from a single sample sequenced in a study of shared clonotypes between healthy human individuals. Naive CD8 cells comprised CD45RO-negative, CCR7-positively selected cells, excluding terminally differentiated effector memory CD45RA+ cells. The data were produced by immunoSEQ multiplex PCR, yet TCRdb's version contains in-frame clones alone and is incomplete. The table shows hundreds of thousands of clones, with 95% to 98% occurring only once. Sequenced material: naive CD8+ T cells sorted from blood. The receptors shown here come from a man in his thirties or forties in good health.

V gene TRBV4-1 combines with J gene TRBJ1-5, with D perhaps TRBD1 (5 bases). Deletions cut 0 bases from V and 2 bases from J, with 8 bases between. There are 15 residues in the CDR3. Germline CDR1 reads MGHRA; CDR2 reads YSYEKL. The CDR3 sequence: CASSQDGGGNQPQHF. CDR3 bases: TGCGCCAGCAGCCAAGATGGGGGTGGCAATCAGCCCCAGCATTTT.

The chain recombines TRBV7-9 with TRBJ2-3, with TRBD2 matching 8 bases. V lost 5 bases and J lost 3; bases outside the gene matches: 4. The CDR3 sequence is 14 residues long. Germline lookup yields CDR1 SEHNR and CDR2 FQNEAQ (reference sequence). CDR3 nucleotide sequence: TGTGCCAGCAGCACAGCGGGAGTAACAGATACGCAGTATTTT. The encoded protein is CASSTAGVTDTQYF.

This rearrangement joins TRBV11-3 to TRBJ2-6, with D uncertain. The CDR3 has 15 amino acids. V was shortened by 4 bases and J by 4 bases, with 11 bases between the two germline ends. Germline V gene data show CDR1 as SGHNT and CDR2 as YENEEA. CDR3 nucleotides: TGTGCCAGCAGCTCATTCGATGGAGGGGCCAACGTCCTGACTTTC. This gives the protein CASSSFDGGANVLTF.

DNA for the CDR3: TGTGCCAGCAGCACCGGTGGGAGGGCCATCGATGAGCAGTTCTTC. This gives the protein CASSTGGRAIDEQFF. The rearrangement uses TRBV9 and TRBJ2-1; 7 bases align to TRBD2. Germline V gives CDR1 SGDLS, CDR2 YYNGEE. This CDR3 spans 15 amino acids. V gave up 4 bases and J gave up 8 bases; unmatched junction bases: 12.

This chain links TRBV11-2 with TRBJ2-1; no clear D. CDR1 SGHAT and CDR2 FQNNGV come from the germline V gene. This CDR3 is 15 amino acids long. V dropped 3 bases and J dropped 3 bases, with 12 bases sitting between them. CDR3 residues: CASSFQRRIYNEQFF. CDR3 sequence (DNA): TGTGCCAGCAGCTTCCAGCGAAGAATCTACAATGAGCAGTTCTTC.

The count of this clone is one. V gene TRBV10-3 combines with J gene TRBJ1-1, with D tentatively TRBD1 (6 bases). Trimming left V 6 bases short and J 1 base short, with 12 bases between. Germline CDR1 and CDR2: ENHRY and SYGVKD. This CDR3 spans 14 amino acids. The CDR3 region is CAISTKQGNTEAFF. DNA of the CDR3: TGTGCCATCAGCACTAAACAGGGGAACACTGAAGCTTTCTTT.

This sequence joins TRBV27 and TRBJ2-7, with 11 bases aligning to TRBD1. Germline V gene lookup returns CDR1 MNHEY and CDR2 SMNVEV (reference sequence). V lost 2 bases to trimming and J lost 7 bases; unmatched junction nucleotides: 4. This CDR3 spans 14 amino acids. CDR3 region: CASSLPGQGVEQYF. The CDR3, as DNA: TGTGCCAGCAGTTTACCGGGACAGGGGGTGGAGCAGTACTTC.

V is TRBV29-1 and J is TRBJ2-7; weak D call: TRBD2 (5 bases). V lost 3 bases to trimming and J lost 0 bases, with 12 bases between them. This CDR3 comprises 14 residues. Germline CDR1 and CDR2: SQVTM and ANQGSEA. The CDR3: CSVDQGGYSYEQYF. CDR3 coding DNA: TGCAGCGTTGATCAAGGAGGATACTCCTACGAGCAGTACTTC.

The chain employs TRBV5-4 and TRBJ2-7; the match to TRBD1 covers 9 bases. This CDR3 has 16 amino acids. Germline V gene data show CDR1 as SGHNT and CDR2 as YYREEE (reference sequence). The ends lost 3 bases at V and 9 bases at J; junction bases unmatched: 16. The CDR3 here is CASSSIGQGTMSRQYF. As DNA, the CDR3 is TGTGCCAGCAGCTCGATTGGACAGGGGACGATGTCGAGGCAGTACTTC.

This CDR3 reads CASSDQGKSYEQYF. The CDR3 nucleotides are TGTGCCAGCAGTGACCAGGGCAAGTCTTACGAGCAGTACTTC. The chain employs TRBV2 and TRBJ2-7; a weak D match, TRBD1 (5 bases). Germline V gene data show CDR1 as SNHLY and CDR2 as FYNNEI. CDR3 size: 14 residues. Between the trimmed V and J ends, which lost 3 bases and 4 bases, there was a span of 13 bases. The variable domain in full, completed from reference TRBV2 and TRBJ2-7, reads EPEVTQTPSHQVTQMGQEVILRCVPISNHLYFYWYRQILGQKVEFLVSFYNNEISEKSEIFDDQFSVERPDGSNFTLKIRSTKLEDSAMYFCASSDQGKSYEQYFGPGTRLTVT.

The chain recombines TRBV29-1 with TRBJ2-1, with 10 nucleotides matching TRBD2. Germline lookup yields CDR1 SQVTM and CDR2 ANQGSEA. V lost 7 bases to trimming and J lost 3 bases; unmatched junction nucleotides: 3. The CDR3 loop spans 13 amino acids. This CDR3 reads CSGGLADYNEQFF. CDR3 coding DNA: TGCAGCGGAGGACTAGCGGACTACAATGAGCAGTTCTTC.

The gene calls are TRBV6-1 and TRBJ2-3, with 12 bases identical to TRBD2. The CDR3 runs 16 residues. J gave up 4 bases and V 3 bases, and 5 bases lay outside the gene matches. The germline V gene has CDR1 MNHNS and CDR2 SASEGT. This CDR3 reads CASSEVLAGGSDTQYF. The CDR3 DNA is TGTGCCAGCAGTGAGGTACTAGCGGGAGGATCAGATACGCAGTATTTT.

This rearrangement joins TRBV7-6 to TRBJ2-5; 7 nucleotides agree with TRBD1. CDR1 SGHVS and CDR2 FNYEAQ come from the germline V gene. Unmatched junction bases numbered 2, after V lost 0 bases and J lost 1 base. The CDR3 extends over 15 amino acids. DNA of the CDR3: TGTGCCAGCAGCTTAGCGGACAGGTTCCAAGAGACCCAGTACTTC. Translation gives CASSLADRFQETQYF.

Of note for this clone: Sequence at one end of the junction differs from germline and may be a read error. The gene calls are TRBV7-9 and TRBJ2-1; 7 nucleotides align to TRBD2. Germline CDR1 is SEHNR and CDR2 is FQNEAQ (reference sequence). The CDR3 is made up of 15 amino acids. CDR3 in DNA: TGTGCCAGCAGCTTAGGAGGGACTATCTACGATGAGCAGTTCTTC. This gives the protein CASSLGGTIYDEQFF.

This clone was observed once. The chain recombines TRBV7-2 with TRBJ2-1, with TRBD2 as a possible D gene (6 bases). Trimming left V 3 bases short and J 8 bases short, with 17 bases between. The CDR3 consists of 15 residues. CDR1 and CDR2 from the germline V gene are SGHTA and FQGNSA. The CDR3 here is CASSLSPGAGYEQFF. CDR3 bases: TGTGCCAGCAGCTTGTCACCGGGAGCAGGATATGAGCAGTTCTTC.

This sequence joins TRBV5-1 and TRBJ2-7; perhaps D is TRBD1 or TRBD2 (5 bases each). V lost 0 bases, J lost 3 bases, and 16 bases lay in between. Germline V gene sequence: CDR1 SGHRS, CDR2 YFSETQ. The CDR3 covers 16 residues. This chain's CDR3 is CASSLVRDGPIYEQYF. The CDR3 nucleotides are TGCGCCAGCAGCTTGGTCCGGGACGGACCAATCTACGAGCAGTACTTC.